The clone carrying this T cell receptor (beta chain) was counted only a few times. The target antigen is unknown. A much larger clone lies a single base off, so this may be a read error. Using RNA transcripts as the source, TCR beta CDR3 regions were amplified. TCR CDR3 underwent first-round RT-PCR with the HTBI primer set. In TCRdb, the multiplex PCR reads were re-called with MiXCR into one record per CDR3 protein. This sample has hundreds of thousands of distinct CDR3 sequences, with 12% to 15% found just once. Patients having uncontrolled infection, another autoimmune disease, pregnancy or lactation were not included. The sample comes from a study of T cells in Graves' hyperthyroidism and ophthalmopathy. Overall study context: Once the initial diagnosis was made, peripheral blood was obtained before any treatment.

Germline V gene sequence: CDR1 SGHAT, CDR2 FQNNGV. This CDR3 region has 17 residues. General study points: Blood also contained most expanded thyroid clonotypes above 0.001. In the analysis, a 13 V-J model separated ophthalmopathy from stable hyperthyroidism.

Sequences were obtained from blood. V is TRBV11-2 and J is TRBJ2-7, with TRBD2 matching over 9 bases. This TCR derives from a woman between 18 and 29 years old with Graves' hyperthyroidism. In DNA form, the CDR3 reads TGTGCCAACAGCTTAGGTCCTCGCGGGAGGGCCCCCTACGAGCAGTACTTC. Amino acids: CANSLGPRGRAPYEQYF.